These 9 T cell receptor beta chains share one sample of origin, sequenced in a study of blood T cell repertoires in COVID-19. Only in-frame clones appear in the TCRdb table, and some are missing; sequencing was by immunoSEQ multiplex PCR. The profile shows approximately 180,000 clones, over 65% of them singletons. Sequenced: peripheral blood. The receptors come from a person aged 70 to 85 with COVID-19, enrolled during active disease.

This chain connects TRBV18 to TRBJ2-2; possible D gene TRBD2, 6 bases. Germline V gene sequence: CDR1 KGHSH, CDR2 LQKENI. The CDR3 length is 16 residues. Trimming cost V 0 bases and J 3 bases, with 11 bases left between them. The CDR3 region has the DNA TGTGCCAGCTCACCACCCTTTTGGGAGGACACCGGGGAGCTGTTTTTT. It codes for CASSPPFWEDTGELFF. Supplemented by reference TRBV18 and TRBJ2-2, the full variable domain reads NAGVMQNPRHLVRRRGQEARLRCSPMKGHSHVYWYRQLPEEGLKFMVYLQKENIIDESGMPKERFSAEFPKEGPSILRIQQVVRGDSAAYFCASSPPFWEDTGELFFGEGSRLTVL.

This clone was recorded only once. Written as DNA, the CDR3 is TGTGCCAGTAGTATTAACGGCAGGCACAATCAGCCCCAGCATTTT. Its protein is CASSINGRHNQPQHF. J is TRBJ1-5 and V is TRBV19; no reliable D call. Looked up from germline, CDR1 is LNHDA and CDR2 is SQIVND (reference sequence). The CDR3 runs to 15 residues. V lost 3 bases to trimming and J lost 3 bases, with 12 bases between them.

The chain links TRBV7-2 to TRBJ2-1; TRBD2 agrees at 9 bases. Germline lookup yields CDR1 SGHTA and CDR2 FQGNSA. The CDR3 sequence is 14 residues long. J gave up 6 bases and V 6 bases, and 6 bases lay outside the gene matches. The CDR3: CASRYSGRGNEQFF. CDR3 sequence (DNA): TGTGCCAGCAGGTATAGCGGGAGAGGCAATGAGCAGTTCTTC. The full variable domain, its missing parts supplied by reference TRBV7-2 and TRBJ2-1, is GAGVSQSPSNKVTEKGKDVELRCDPISGHTALYWYRQSLGQGLEFLIYFQGNSAPDKSGLPSDRFSAERTGGSVSTLTIQRTQQEDSAVYLCASRYSGRGNEQFFGPGTRLTVL.

This clone was counted a few times. This rearrangement joins TRBV28 to TRBJ2-7; 8 bases match TRBD1. V was clipped by 1 base and J by 4 bases; unmatched bases: 6. CDR1 is MDHEN and CDR2 is SYDVKM in the germline V gene. The CDR3 runs to 15 residues. This chain's CDR3 is CASSLSGQVEYEQYF. CDR3 bases: TGTGCCAGCAGTTTATCGGGACAGGTTGAGTACGAGCAGTACTTC.

V gene TRBV7-8 combines with J gene TRBJ2-7, with 8 bases lining up with TRBD2. J was trimmed by 5 bases and V by 5 bases; bases with no gene match: 5. This CDR3 has 13 residues. Germline V gene data show CDR1 as SGHVS and CDR2 as FQNEAQ. The CDR3 nucleotides are TGTGCCAGCAGCGGGGGACTAGGGAACGAGCAGTACTTC. This sequence encodes CASSGGLGNEQYF.

The chain joins TRBV6-5 to TRBJ1-5; possibly TRBD1 for D (5 bases). Between the trimmed V and J ends, which lost 6 bases and 4 bases, there was a span of 16 bases. CDR3 length equals 15 residues. Per germline, CDR1 MNHEY and CDR2 SVGAGI. CDR3 sequence reads: CASSSLGGRNQPQHF. The CDR3 region has the DNA TGTGCCAGCAGCAGCCTGGGGGGTCGAAATCAGCCCCAGCATTTT.

The chain employs TRBV7-9 and TRBJ1-2; D is unresolved. Trimming took 4 bases from V and 2 from J, leaving 5 bases between them. The CDR3 covers 12 residues. The V gene's germline CDR1 is SEHNR and CDR2 FQNEAQ (reference sequence). The CDR3 region has the DNA TGTGCCAGCAGCTCGGGGAACTATGGCTACACCTTC. Translation gives CASSSGNYGYTF.

The rearrangement joins TRBV11-1 to TRBJ1-6; 7 bases fit TRBD1. CDR3 length: 15 residues. Per germline, CDR1 SGHAT and CDR2 FQDESV (reference sequence). V dropped 2 bases and J dropped 6; count of bases not matched to a gene: 4. CDR3 in amino acids: CASSLNPGGNSPLHF. The CDR3 DNA follows: TGTGCCAGCAGCTTAAATCCAGGGGGTAATTCACCCCTCCACTTT.

V and J are TRBV6-1 and TRBJ1-5, with 8 bases aligning to TRBD1. J was trimmed by 5 bases and V by 5 bases; bases with no gene match: 2. CDR3 length: 13 amino acids. Germline loops: CDR1 MNHNS, CDR2 SASEGT. CDR3 coding DNA: TGTGCCAGCAGTCGGACAGGGCATCAGCCCCAGCATTTT. As protein: CASSRTGHQPQHF.